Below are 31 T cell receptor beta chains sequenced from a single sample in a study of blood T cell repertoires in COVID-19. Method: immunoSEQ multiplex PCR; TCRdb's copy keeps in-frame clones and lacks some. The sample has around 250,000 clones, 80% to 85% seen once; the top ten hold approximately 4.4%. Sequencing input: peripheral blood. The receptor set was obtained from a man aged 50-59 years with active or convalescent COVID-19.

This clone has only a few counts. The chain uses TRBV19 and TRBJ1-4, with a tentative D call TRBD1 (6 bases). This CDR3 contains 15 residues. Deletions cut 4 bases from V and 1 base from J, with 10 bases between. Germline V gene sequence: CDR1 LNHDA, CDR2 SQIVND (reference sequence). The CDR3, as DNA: TGTGCCAGTAGTACTGGACAGTTAACTAATGAAAAACTGTTTTTT. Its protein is CASSTGQLTNEKLFF.

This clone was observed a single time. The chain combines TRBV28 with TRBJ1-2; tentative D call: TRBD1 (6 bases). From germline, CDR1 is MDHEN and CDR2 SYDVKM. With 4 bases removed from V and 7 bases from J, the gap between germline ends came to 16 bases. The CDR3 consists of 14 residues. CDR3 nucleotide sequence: TGTGCCAGCAGTTCCGGGGGGGGCGTTGGTGGCTACACCTTC. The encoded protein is CASSSGGGVGGYTF.

The CDR3 spells CASSPFPDRGSETQYF. The CDR3 DNA follows: TGCGCCAGCAGCCCATTTCCGGACAGGGGGTCAGAGACCCAGTACTTC. The J gene is TRBJ2-5, the V gene TRBV4-1; 10 nucleotides line up with TRBD1. The V gene end was trimmed by 4 bases and the J gene end by 4 bases; junction bases not matched to a gene: 9. Germline V gene data show CDR1 as MGHRA and CDR2 as YSYEKL. The CDR3 contains 16 residues.

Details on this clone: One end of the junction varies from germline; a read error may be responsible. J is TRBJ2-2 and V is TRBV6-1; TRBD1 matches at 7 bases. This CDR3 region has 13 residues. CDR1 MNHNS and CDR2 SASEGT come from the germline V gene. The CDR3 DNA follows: TGTGCCAACAGTGAAAGGGGACAGGGGGAGCTGTTTTTT. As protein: CANSERGQGELFF.

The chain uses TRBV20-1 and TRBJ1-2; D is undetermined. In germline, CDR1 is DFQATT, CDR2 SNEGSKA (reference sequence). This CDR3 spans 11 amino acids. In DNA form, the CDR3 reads TGCAGCCGGCAGGTCCTCTATGGCTACACCTTC. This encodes CSRQVLYGYTF.

The CDR3 region is CATSLASTDTQYF. CDR3 coding DNA: TGTGCCACCAGCCTAGCAAGCACAGATACGCAGTATTTT. V and J are TRBV15 and TRBJ2-3; tentatively, D is TRBD2 (5 bases). This CDR3 comprises 13 residues. The germline gives CDR1 LNHNV, CDR2 YYDKDF (reference sequence). V was clipped by 5 bases and J by 0 bases, with 6 bases between them.

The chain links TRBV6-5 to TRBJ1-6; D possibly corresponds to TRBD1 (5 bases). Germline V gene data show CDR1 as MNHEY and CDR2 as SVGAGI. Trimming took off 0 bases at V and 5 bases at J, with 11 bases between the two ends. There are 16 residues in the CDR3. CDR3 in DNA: TGTGCCAGCAGTTACTCGCCGGCCAGGGATAATTCACCCCTCCACTTT. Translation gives CASSYSPARDNSPLHF.

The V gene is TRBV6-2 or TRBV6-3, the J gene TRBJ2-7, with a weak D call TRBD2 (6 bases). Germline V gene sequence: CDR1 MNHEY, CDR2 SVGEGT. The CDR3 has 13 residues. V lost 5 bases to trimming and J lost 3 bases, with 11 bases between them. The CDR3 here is CASSGTPIYEQYF. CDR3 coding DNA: TGTGCCAGCAGTGGGACTCCAATCTACGAGCAGTACTTC.

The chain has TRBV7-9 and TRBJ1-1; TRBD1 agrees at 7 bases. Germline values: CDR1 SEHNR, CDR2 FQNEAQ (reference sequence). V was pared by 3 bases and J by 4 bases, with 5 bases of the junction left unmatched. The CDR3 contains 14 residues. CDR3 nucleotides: TGTGCCAGCAGCTTGACACAGGGGTTCACTGAAGCTTTCTTT. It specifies CASSLTQGFTEAFF. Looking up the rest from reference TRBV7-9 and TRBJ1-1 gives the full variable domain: DTGVSQNPRHKITKRGQNVTFRCDPISEHNRLYWYRQTLGQGPEFLTYFQNEAQLEKSRLLSDRFSAERPKGSFSTLEIQRTEQGDSAMYLCASSLTQGFTEAFFGQGTRLTVV.

DNA of the CDR3: TGTGCCAGCAGTCCCCGGACAGGGAGCTATGGCTACACCTTC. Encoded protein: CASSPRTGSYGYTF. V and J are TRBV6-5 and TRBJ1-2; 8 nucleotides agree with TRBD1. Trimming at V came to 5 bases and at J to 4 bases, leaving 6 bases not matched to a gene. The V gene's germline CDR1 is MNHEY and CDR2 SVGAGI. This CDR3 contains 14 residues.

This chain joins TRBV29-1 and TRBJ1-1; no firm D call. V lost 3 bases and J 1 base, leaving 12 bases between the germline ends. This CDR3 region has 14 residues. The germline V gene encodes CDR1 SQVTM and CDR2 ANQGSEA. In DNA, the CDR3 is TGCAGCGTTGAGGCGGCCGGTCAGAACACTGAAGCTTTCTTT. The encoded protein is CSVEAAGQNTEAFF.

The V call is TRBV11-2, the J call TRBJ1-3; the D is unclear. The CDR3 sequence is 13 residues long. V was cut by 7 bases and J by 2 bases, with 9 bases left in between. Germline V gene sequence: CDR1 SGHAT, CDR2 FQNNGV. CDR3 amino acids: CASTLGTGNTIYF. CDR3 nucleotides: TGTGCCAGCACACTCGGGACTGGAAACACCATATATTTT.

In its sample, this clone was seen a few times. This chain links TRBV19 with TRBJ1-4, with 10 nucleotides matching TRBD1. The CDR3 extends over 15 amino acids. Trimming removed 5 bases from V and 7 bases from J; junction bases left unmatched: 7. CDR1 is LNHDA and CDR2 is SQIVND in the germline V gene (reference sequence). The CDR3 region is CASSPDRGRSEKLFF. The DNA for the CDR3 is TGTGCCAGTAGTCCTGACAGGGGGCGAAGTGAAAAACTGTTTTTT.

The CDR3 reads CAISDRSGTGSQPQHF. CDR3 sequence (DNA): TGTGCCATCAGTGACCGTTCCGGGACAGGGAGTCAGCCCCAGCATTTT. The rearrangement links TRBV10-3 to TRBJ1-5, with 9 nucleotides matching TRBD1. The CDR3 runs to 16 residues. Losses at the gene ends were 3 bases for V and 6 bases for J; bases not matched to a gene: 9. Germline loops: CDR1 ENHRY, CDR2 SYGVKD.

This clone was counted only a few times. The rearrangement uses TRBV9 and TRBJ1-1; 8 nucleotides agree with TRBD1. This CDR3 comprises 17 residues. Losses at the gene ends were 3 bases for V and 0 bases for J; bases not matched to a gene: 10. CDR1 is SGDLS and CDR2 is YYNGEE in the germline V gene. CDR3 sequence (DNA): TGTGCCAGCAGCGGCACAGGGGGAGGAGGATTGAACACTGAAGCTTTCTTT. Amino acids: CASSGTGGGGLNTEAFF.

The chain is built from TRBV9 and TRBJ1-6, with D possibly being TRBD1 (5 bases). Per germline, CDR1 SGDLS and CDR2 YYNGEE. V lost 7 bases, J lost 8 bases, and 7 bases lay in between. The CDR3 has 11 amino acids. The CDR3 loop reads CASGGDSPLHF. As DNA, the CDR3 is TGTGCCAGCGGAGGGGATTCACCCCTCCACTTT.

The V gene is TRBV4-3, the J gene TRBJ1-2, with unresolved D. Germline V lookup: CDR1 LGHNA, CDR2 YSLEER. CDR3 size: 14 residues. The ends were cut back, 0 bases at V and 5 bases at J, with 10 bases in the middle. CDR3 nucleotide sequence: TGCGCCAGCAGCCAAGATCGATCTGAGTATGGCTACACCTTC. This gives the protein CASSQDRSEYGYTF.

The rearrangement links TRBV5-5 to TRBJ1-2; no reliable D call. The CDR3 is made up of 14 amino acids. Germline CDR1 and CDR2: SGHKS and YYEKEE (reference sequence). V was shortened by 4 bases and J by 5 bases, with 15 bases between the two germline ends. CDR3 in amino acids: CASSPRLILYGYTF. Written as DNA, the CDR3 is TGTGCCAGCAGCCCCAGACTGATCCTATATGGCTACACCTTC. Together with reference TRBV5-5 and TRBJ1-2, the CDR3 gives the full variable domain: DAGVTQSPTHLIKTRGQQVTLRCSPISGHKSVSWYQQVLGQGPQFIFQYYEKEERGRGNFPDRFSARQFPNYSSELNVNALLLGDSALYLCASSPRLILYGYTFGSGTRLTVV.

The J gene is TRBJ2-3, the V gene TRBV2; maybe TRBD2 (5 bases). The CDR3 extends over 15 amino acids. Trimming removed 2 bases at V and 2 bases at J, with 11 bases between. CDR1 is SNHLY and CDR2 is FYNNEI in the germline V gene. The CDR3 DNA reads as TGTGCCAGCAGTGAATTTGGGGAGACCACAGATACGCAGTATTTT. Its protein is CASSEFGETTDTQYF.

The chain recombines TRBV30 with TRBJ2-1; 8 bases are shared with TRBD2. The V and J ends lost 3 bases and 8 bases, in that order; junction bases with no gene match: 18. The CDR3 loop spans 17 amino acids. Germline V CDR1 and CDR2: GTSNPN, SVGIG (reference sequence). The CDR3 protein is CAWRYTSGARKRHEQFF. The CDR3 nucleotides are TGTGCCTGGAGGTACACTAGCGGCGCCCGAAAAAGGCATGAGCAGTTCTTC.

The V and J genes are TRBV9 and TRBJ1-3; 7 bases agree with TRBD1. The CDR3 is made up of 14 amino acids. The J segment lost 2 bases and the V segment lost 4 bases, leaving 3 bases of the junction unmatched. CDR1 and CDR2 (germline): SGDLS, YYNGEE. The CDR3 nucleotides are TGTGCCAGCAGCTCAACAGGGGCTGGAAACACCATATATTTT. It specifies CASSSTGAGNTIYF.

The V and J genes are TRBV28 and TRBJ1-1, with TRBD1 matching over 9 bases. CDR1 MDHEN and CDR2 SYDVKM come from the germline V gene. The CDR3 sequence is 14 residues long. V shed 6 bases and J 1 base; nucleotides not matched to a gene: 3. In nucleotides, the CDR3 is TGTGCCAGCAGAAGACAGGGGGAGAACACTGAAGCTTTCTTT. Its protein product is CASRRQGENTEAFF.

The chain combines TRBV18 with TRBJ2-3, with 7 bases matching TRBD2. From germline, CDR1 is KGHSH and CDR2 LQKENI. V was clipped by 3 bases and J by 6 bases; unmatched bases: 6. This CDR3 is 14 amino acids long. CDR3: CASSPGGFPDTQYF. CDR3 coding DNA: TGTGCCAGCTCACCGGGGGGGTTTCCTGATACGCAGTATTTT.

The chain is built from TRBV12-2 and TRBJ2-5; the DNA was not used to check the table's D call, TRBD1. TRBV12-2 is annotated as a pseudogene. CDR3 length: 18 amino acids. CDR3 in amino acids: CASRCRLGAKALKETQYF. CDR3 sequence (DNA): TGTGCAAGTCGCTGCCGCCTGGGGGCTAAGGCCCTAAAAGAGACCCAGTACTTC.

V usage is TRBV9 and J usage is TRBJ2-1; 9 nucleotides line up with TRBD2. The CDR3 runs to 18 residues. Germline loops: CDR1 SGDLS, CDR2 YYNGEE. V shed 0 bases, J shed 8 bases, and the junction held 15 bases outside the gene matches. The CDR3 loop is CASSVAGSGGTFMDEQFF. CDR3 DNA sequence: TGTGCCAGCAGCGTAGCTGGTAGCGGGGGAACCTTTATGGATGAGCAGTTCTTC.

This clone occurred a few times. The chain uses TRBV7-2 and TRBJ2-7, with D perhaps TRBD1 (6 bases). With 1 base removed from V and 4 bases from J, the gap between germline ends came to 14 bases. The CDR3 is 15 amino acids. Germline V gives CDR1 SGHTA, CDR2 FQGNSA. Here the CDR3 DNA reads TGTGCCAGCAGCTTAGGGCGACAGGAAACTTACGAGCAGTACTTC. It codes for CASSLGRQETYEQYF.

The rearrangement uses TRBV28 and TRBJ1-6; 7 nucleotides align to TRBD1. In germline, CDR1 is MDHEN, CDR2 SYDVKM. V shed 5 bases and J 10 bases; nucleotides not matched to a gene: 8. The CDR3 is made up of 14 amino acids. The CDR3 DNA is TGTGCCAGCAGTACCTCGACAGGGTACTCACCCCTCCACTTT. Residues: CASSTSTGYSPLHF.

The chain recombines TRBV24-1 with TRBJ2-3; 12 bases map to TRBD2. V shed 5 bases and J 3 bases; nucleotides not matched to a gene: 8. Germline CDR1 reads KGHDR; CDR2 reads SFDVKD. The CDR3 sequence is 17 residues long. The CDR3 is CATSAASSGGATDTQYF. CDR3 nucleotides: TGTGCCACCAGTGCCGCCTCTAGCGGGGGGGCGACAGATACGCAGTATTTT.

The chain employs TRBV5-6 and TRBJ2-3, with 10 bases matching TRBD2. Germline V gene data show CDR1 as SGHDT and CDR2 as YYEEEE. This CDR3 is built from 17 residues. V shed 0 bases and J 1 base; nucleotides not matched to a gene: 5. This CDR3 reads CASSLASGTSGTDTQYF. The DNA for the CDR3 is TGTGCCAGCAGCTTGGCGTCCGGGACTAGCGGCACAGATACGCAGTATTTT.

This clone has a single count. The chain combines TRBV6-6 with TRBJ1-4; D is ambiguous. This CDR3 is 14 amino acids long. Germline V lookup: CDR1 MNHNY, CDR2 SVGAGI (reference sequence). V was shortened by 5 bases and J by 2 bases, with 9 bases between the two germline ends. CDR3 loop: CASSPTMTNEKLFF. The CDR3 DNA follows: TGTGCCAGCAGTCCCACAATGACTAATGAAAAACTGTTTTTT.

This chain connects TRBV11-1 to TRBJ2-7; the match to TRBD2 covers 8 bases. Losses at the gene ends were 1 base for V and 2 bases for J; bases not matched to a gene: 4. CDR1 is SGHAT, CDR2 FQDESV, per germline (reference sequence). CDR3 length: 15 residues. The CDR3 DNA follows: TGTGCCAGCAGCTTAGAGGGGACTAGAGCCTACGAGCAGTACTTC. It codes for CASSLEGTRAYEQYF.